The 20 T cell receptor beta chains listed next were all sequenced from one sample in a study of post-analysis software for immune sequencing data. The study's findings and limits: The study found TRBV5-6, TRBV5-1 and TRBV20-1 among roughly 5 TRBV segments more frequent in patients than controls.

No antigens are known for them. Carried by the TCR beta cDNA libraries were unique molecular identifiers. Each CDR3 protein is one row after TCRdb ran MiXCR on the PCR reads. Counted here are some 800,000 distinct CDR3 sequences, under 60% occurring once; the ten biggest clones make up over 4.5%. The material sequenced was blood. These receptors all stem from a girl between 10 and 17 years old with multiple sclerosis.

The genes are TRBV18 and TRBJ2-1; the match to TRBD2 covers 10 bases. The germline V gene encodes CDR1 KGHSH and CDR2 LQKENI. V dropped 2 bases and J dropped 3; count of bases not matched to a gene: 10. The CDR3 loop spans 18 amino acids. The CDR3 region is CASSPSLAGANLYNEQFF. The DNA for the CDR3 is TGTGCCAGCTCACCAAGTCTAGCGGGAGCTAACCTCTACAATGAGCAGTTCTTC.

V and J are TRBV6-2 or TRBV6-3 and TRBJ2-7; D gene uncertain. Germline V gives CDR1 MNHEY, CDR2 SVGEGT. Trimming pared 4 bases from V and 3 bases from J, leaving 13 bases between. CDR3 length: 14 residues. Written as DNA, the CDR3 is TGTGCCAGCAGTTTGCTCCCCTCATACTACGAGCAGTACTTC. The encoded protein is CASSLLPSYYEQYF.

The rearrangement joins TRBV12-3 or TRBV12-4 to TRBJ1-2; TRBD1 matches 8 bases. Unmatched junction bases numbered 13, after V lost 8 bases and J lost 8 bases. This CDR3 has 14 amino acids. The CDR3 DNA reads as TGTGCCAGCGGTCCCGGGACAGGTATAGGAGGCTACACCTTC. Translating gives CASGPGTGIGGYTF.

The rearrangement uses TRBV4-1 and TRBJ1-5; TRBD1 matches at 12 bases. Germline V gene lookup returns CDR1 MGHRA and CDR2 YSYEKL. V shed 0 bases, J shed 5 bases, and the junction held 5 bases outside the gene matches. The CDR3 has 17 amino acids. CDR3 residues: CASSQDRDRGPYQPQHF. The DNA of the CDR3 is TGCGCCAGCAGCCAAGATCGGGACAGGGGGCCCTATCAGCCCCAGCATTTT.

The table lists this clonotype with a few counts. The CDR3 spells CASSLREGRPSSEKLFF. DNA for the CDR3: TGTGCCAGCAGTTTACGAGAAGGGCGTCCTTCCTCTGAAAAACTGTTTTTT. The rearrangement links TRBV28 to TRBJ1-4; D is undetermined. The germline V gene encodes CDR1 MDHEN and CDR2 SYDVKM. This CDR3 contains 17 residues. V was clipped by 2 bases and J by 7 bases, with 20 bases between them.

In this sample, this clonotype turned up a few times. The rearrangement links TRBV30 to TRBJ1-6, with D hard to call. Trimming removed 2 bases at V and 7 bases at J, with 15 bases between. The CDR3 runs 15 residues. The germline gives CDR1 GTSNPN, CDR2 SVGIG (reference sequence). As DNA, the CDR3 is TGTGCCTGGAGTCGTACTATTCAGGACAATTCACCCCTCCACTTT. Translating it yields CAWSRTIQDNSPLHF. Full variable domain (remainder filled in from reference TRBV30 and TRBJ1-6): SQTIHQWPATLVQPVGSPLSLECTVEGTSNPNLYWYRQAAGRGLQLLFYSVGIGQISSEVPQNLSASRPQDRQFILSSKKLLLSDSGFYLCAWSRTIQDNSPLHFGNGTRLTVT.

Comment on this clonotype: One end of the junction fails to match germline, which may point to a read error. The chain combines TRBV4-3 with TRBJ2-2; 7 nucleotides line up with TRBD1. CDR1 is LGHNA and CDR2 is YSLEER in the germline V gene. The CDR3 loop spans 18 amino acids. This CDR3 reads CAGSQEVKGATNTGELFF. CDR3 DNA sequence: TGCGCCGGCAGCCAAGAGGTGAAGGGGGCTACGAACACCGGGGAGCTGTTTTTT.

This clonotype was detected a few times. The chain carries TRBV27 and TRBJ2-3; D remains ambiguous. Germline V CDR1 and CDR2: MNHEY, SMNVEV (reference sequence). V lost 3 bases, J lost 4 bases, and 17 bases lay in between. The CDR3 totals 16 residues. As DNA, the CDR3 is TGTGCCAGCAGTTTTACGGCGACCGAGCAGGCAGATACGCAGTATTTT. The encoded protein is CASSFTATEQADTQYF.

V gene TRBV5-1 combines with J gene TRBJ2-1; D is undetermined. The CDR3 sequence is 13 residues long. The V gene's germline CDR1 is SGHRS and CDR2 YFSETQ. Trimming removed 4 bases at V and 5 bases at J, with 10 bases between. The CDR3 sequence is CASSTGINNEQFF. CDR3 bases: TGCGCCAGCAGCACTGGGATCAACAATGAGCAGTTCTTC.

This clonotype was counted only a few times. This CDR3 is CASTDPTRGQFF. The CDR3 DNA reads TGTGCCAGCACGGATCCGACGAGGGGGCAGTTCTTC. This chain connects TRBV6-2 or TRBV6-3 to TRBJ2-1, with D possibly called TRBD1 or TRBD2 (5 bases each). The CDR3 covers 12 residues. V was pared by 7 bases and J by 12 bases, with 16 bases between. The germline V gene encodes CDR1 MNHEY and CDR2 SVGEGT.

CDR3 amino acids: CASRRTSGTADTQYF. For the CDR3, the DNA is TGTGCCAGCAGGAGGACTAGCGGGACCGCAGATACGCAGTATTTT. This rearrangement joins TRBV2 to TRBJ2-3, with TRBD2 matching over 12 bases. Germline V CDR1 and CDR2: SNHLY, FYNNEI. The CDR3 covers 15 residues. Losses at the gene ends were 6 bases for V and 4 bases for J; bases not matched to a gene: 5.

This chain joins TRBV20-1 and TRBJ2-5, with 7 bases aligning to TRBD1. The trim removed 4 bases at V and 11 bases at J, leaving 10 bases unmatched. The CDR3 is 12 residues long. CDR1 DFQATT and CDR2 SNEGSKA come from the germline V gene (reference sequence). As DNA, the CDR3 is TGCAGTGCTACAAACAGGGGAGAGGAGCAGTACTTC. Translation gives CSATNRGEEQYF.

This chain joins TRBV28 and TRBJ1-2, with D unresolved. Germline V CDR1 and CDR2: MDHEN, SYDVKM. Trimming left V 8 bases short and J 1 base short, with 11 bases between. The CDR3 spans 13 residues. CDR3 DNA sequence: TGTGCCAGCTGTCCGGAGCGTAACTATGGCTACACCTTC. Its protein is CASCPERNYGYTF.

V is TRBV24-1 and J is TRBJ2-1, with 12 bases aligning to TRBD2. Germline CDR1 reads KGHDR; CDR2 reads SFDVKD. V shed 4 bases and J 0 bases; nucleotides not matched to a gene: 0. This CDR3 comprises 16 residues. This chain's CDR3 is CATSETSGSSYNEQFF. CDR3 DNA sequence: TGTGCCACCAGTGAGACTAGCGGGAGCTCCTACAATGAGCAGTTCTTC.

This clonotype was counted only a few times. In nucleotides, the CDR3 is TGTGCCAGCAACATGGACGGGGTTAATCAGCCCCAGCATTTT. As protein: CASNMDGVNQPQHF. The genes are TRBV6-1 and TRBJ1-5; D is ambiguous. The CDR3 runs 14 residues. The germline V gene encodes CDR1 MNHNS and CDR2 SASEGT. The V and J ends lost 7 bases and 4 bases respectively, with 14 bases between them.

Ten or more counts support this clonotype. The chain uses TRBV5-1 and TRBJ2-7; D is ambiguous. The CDR3 is made up of 13 amino acids. Germline V lookup: CDR1 SGHRS, CDR2 YFSETQ. The V end lost 1 base, the J end lost 2 bases, and 7 bases lay between the germline ends. The CDR3 DNA is TGCGCCAGCAGCTTGTTAACAGCCTACGAGCAGTACTTC. Translation gives CASSLLTAYEQYF.

This clonotype was found a few times. V gene TRBV5-5 combines with J gene TRBJ1-5; D possibly corresponds to TRBD1 (5 bases). The V gene lost 0 bases and the J gene lost 2 bases, with 12 bases spanning the gap. The germline V gene encodes CDR1 SGHKS and CDR2 YYEKEE (reference sequence). This CDR3 is 16 amino acids long. The CDR3, as DNA: TGTGCCAGCAGCTTGGTGCAGGGCCCTGGCAATCAGCCCCAGCATTTT. It encodes CASSLVQGPGNQPQHF.

The genes are TRBV6-2 or TRBV6-3 and TRBJ2-7; 7 positions match TRBD1. With V trimmed by 6 bases and J by 3 bases, 11 bases remained unmatched. The length of the CDR3 is 15 residues. Germline CDR1 MNHEY, CDR2 SVGEGT. The CDR3 bases are TGTGCCAGCAGACCTACCGGGACAGCGATCTACGAGCAGTACTTC. This sequence encodes CASRPTGTAIYEQYF.

In the case of this clonotype: Relative to the germline gene, one junction end is altered; a read error may explain this. The V and J genes are TRBV27 and TRBJ2-5; TRBD2 agrees at 10 bases. The last part of the DNA fits TRBJ2-7 better; the J call may be wrong. This CDR3 region has 16 residues. Germline CDR1 is MNHEY and CDR2 is SMNVEV (reference sequence). CDR3 nucleotides: TGTGCCAGCTTCGGTAGCGGGAGGATCGGCTCCCACGAGCAGTACTTC. It codes for CASFGSGRIGSHEQYF.

J is TRBJ2-3 and V is TRBV7-2; possible D gene TRBD1, 6 bases. Germline CDR1 is SGHTA and CDR2 is FQGNSA. The length of the CDR3 is 16 residues. V lost 5 bases, J lost 6 bases, and 21 bases lay in between. The CDR3 is CASSTLQGAVSDTQYF. The CDR3 nucleotides read TGTGCCAGCAGCACGCTACAGGGTGCGGTTAGTGATACGCAGTATTTT.